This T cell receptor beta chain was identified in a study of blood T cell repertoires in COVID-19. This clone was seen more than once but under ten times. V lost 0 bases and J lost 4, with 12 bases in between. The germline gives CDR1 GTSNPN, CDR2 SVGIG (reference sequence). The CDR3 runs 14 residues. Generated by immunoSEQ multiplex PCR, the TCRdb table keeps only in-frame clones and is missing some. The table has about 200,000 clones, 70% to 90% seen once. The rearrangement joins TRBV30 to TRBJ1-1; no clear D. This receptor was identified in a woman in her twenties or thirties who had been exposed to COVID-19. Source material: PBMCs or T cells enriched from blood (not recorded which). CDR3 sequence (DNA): TGTGCCTGGAGTGTACCGGGAGGGATCACTGAAGCTTTCTTT. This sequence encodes CAWSVPGGITEAFF. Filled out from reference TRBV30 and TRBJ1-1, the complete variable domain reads SQTIHQWPATLVQPVGSPLSLECTVEGTSNPNLYWYRQAAGRGLQLLFYSVGIGQISSEVPQNLSASRPQDRQFILSSKKLLLSDSGFYLCAWSVPGGITEAFFGQGTRLTVV.